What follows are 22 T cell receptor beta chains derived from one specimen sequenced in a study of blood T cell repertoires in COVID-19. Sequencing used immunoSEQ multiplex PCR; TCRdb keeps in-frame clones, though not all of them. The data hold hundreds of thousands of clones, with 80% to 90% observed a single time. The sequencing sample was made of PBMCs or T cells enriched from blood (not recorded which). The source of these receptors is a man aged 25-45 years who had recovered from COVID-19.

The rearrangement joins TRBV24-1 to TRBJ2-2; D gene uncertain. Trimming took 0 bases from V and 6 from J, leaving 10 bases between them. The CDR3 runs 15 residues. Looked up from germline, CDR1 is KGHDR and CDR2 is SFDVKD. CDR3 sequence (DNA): TGTGCCACCAGTGATTTGAACCTCCGGGCCGGGGAGCTGTTTTTT. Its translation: CATSDLNLRAGELFF.

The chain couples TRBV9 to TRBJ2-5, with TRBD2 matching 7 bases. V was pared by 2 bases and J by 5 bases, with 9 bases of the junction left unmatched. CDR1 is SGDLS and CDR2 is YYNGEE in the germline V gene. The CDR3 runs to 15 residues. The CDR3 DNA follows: TGTGCCAGCAGCGTTTCCGGGACTATCAGGGAGACCCAGTACTTC. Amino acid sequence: CASSVSGTIRETQYF.

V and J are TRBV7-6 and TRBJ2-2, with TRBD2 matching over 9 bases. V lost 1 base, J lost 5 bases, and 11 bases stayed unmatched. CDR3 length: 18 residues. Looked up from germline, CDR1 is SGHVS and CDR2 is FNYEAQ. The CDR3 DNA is TGTGCCAGCAGCTTAGGGACTAGCGCGGGACTGGGTACCGGGGAGCTGTTTTTT. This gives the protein CASSLGTSAGLGTGELFF.

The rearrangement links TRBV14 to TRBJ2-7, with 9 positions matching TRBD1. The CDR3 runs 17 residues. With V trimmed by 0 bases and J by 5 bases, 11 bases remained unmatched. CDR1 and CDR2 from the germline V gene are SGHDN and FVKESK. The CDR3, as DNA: TGTGCCAGCAGCCAAGATGATTCGGGACAGGGATATGACGAGCAGTACTTC. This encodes CASSQDDSGQGYDEQYF.

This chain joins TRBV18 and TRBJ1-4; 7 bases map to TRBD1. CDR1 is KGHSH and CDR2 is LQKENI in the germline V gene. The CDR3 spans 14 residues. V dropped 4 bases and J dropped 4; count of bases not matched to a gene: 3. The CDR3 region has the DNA TGTGCCAGCTCACTCCAGGGGGTTAATGAAAAACTGTTTTTT. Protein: CASSLQGVNEKLFF.

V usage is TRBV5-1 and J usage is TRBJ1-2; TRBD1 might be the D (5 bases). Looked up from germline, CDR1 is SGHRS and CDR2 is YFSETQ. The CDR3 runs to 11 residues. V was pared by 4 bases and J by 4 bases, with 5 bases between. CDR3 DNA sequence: TGCGCCAGCAGCGGGGCCTATGGCTACACCTTC. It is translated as CASSGAYGYTF.

For the CDR3, the DNA is TGCAGCGTTTCGAAGGCGGGGAACACTGAAGCTTTCTTT. Its translation is CSVSKAGNTEAFF. The gene calls are TRBV29-1 and TRBJ1-1; D remains ambiguous. Trimming removed 5 bases from V and 1 base from J, with 11 bases in between. This CDR3 is 13 amino acids long. Germline CDR1 is SQVTM and CDR2 is ANQGSEA.

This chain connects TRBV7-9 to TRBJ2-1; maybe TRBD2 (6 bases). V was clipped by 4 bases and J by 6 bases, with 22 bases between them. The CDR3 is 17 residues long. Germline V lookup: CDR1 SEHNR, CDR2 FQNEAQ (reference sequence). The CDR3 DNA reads TGTGCCAGCAGCTACCACCCACGGGACTTCGACGGCAATGAGCAGTTCTTC. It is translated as CASSYHPRDFDGNEQFF.

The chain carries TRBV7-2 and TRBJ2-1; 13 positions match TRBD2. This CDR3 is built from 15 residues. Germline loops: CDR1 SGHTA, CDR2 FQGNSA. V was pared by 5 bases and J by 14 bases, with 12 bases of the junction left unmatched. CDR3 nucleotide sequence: TGTGCCAGCAGCCAACAAAGGACTAGCGGGAGTGTTAAGTTCTTC. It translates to CASSQQRTSGSVKFF.

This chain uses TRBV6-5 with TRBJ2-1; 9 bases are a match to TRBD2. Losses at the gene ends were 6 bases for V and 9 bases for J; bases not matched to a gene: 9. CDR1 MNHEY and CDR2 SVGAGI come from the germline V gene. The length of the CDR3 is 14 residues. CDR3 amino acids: CASSVGLAGREQFF. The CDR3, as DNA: TGTGCCAGCAGCGTCGGGCTAGCGGGGCGTGAGCAGTTCTTC.

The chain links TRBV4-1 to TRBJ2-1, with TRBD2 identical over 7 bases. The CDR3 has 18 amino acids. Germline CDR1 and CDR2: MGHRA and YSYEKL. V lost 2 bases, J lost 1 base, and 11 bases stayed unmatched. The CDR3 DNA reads TGCGCCAGCAGCCAAATGCTGGGTGGAGCGGGATCCTACAATGAGCAGTTCTTC. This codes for CASSQMLGGAGSYNEQFF.

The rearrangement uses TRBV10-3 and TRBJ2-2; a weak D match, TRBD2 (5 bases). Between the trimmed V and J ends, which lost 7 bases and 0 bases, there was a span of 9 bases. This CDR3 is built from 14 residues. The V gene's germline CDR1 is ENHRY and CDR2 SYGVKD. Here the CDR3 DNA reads TGTGCCATCAAGGGCGGGCCGAACACCGGGGAGCTGTTTTTT. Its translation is CAIKGGPNTGELFF.

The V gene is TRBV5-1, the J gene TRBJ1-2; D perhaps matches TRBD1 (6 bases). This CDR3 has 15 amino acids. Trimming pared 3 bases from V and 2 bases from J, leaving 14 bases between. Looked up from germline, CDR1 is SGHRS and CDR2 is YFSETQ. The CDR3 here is CASSWADSLNYGYTF. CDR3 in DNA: TGCGCCAGCAGCTGGGCGGACAGCCTAAACTATGGCTACACCTTC.

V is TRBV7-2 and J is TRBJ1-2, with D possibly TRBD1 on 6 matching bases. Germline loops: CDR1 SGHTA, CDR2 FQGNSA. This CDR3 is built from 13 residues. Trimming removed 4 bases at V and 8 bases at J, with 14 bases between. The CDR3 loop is CASSSSTGTGYTF. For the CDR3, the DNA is TGTGCCAGCAGCTCCTCGACAGGAACAGGCTACACCTTC.

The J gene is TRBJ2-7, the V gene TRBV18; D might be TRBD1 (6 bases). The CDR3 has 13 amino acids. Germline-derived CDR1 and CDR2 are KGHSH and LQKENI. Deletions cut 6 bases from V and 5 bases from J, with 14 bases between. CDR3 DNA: TGTGCCAGCTCGCTCGTAGAGGGGGACGAGCAGTACTTC. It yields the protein CASSLVEGDEQYF.

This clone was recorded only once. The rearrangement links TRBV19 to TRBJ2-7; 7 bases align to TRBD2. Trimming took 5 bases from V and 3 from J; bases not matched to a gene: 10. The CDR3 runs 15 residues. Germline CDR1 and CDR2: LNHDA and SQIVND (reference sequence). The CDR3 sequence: CASSPGAGTLYEQYF. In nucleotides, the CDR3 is TGTGCCAGTAGTCCCGGAGCGGGAACGCTCTACGAGCAGTACTTC. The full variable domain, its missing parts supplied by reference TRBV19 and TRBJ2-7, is DGGITQSPKYLFRKEGQNVTLSCEQNLNHDAMYWYRQDPGQGLRLIYYSQIVNDFQKGDIAEGYSVSREKKESFPLTVTSAQKNPTAFYLCASSPGAGTLYEQYFGPGTRLTVT.

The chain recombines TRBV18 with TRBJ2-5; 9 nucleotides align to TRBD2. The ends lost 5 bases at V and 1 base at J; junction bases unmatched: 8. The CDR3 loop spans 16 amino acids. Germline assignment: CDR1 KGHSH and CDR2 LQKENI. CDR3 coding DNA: TGTGCCAGCTCATATCGTAGCGGGGGAATCCAAGAGACCCAGTACTTC. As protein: CASSYRSGGIQETQYF.

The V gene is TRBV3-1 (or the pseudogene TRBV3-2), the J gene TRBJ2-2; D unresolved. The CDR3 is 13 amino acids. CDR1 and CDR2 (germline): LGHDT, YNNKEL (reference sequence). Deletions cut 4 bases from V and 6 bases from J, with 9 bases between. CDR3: CASSLLAPGELFF. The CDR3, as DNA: TGTGCCAGCAGCCTCTTGGCCCCCGGGGAGCTGTTTTTT.

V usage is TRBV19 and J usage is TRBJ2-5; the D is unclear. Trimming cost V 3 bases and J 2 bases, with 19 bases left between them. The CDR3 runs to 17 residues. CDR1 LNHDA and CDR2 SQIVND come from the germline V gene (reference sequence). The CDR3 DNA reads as TGTGCCAGTAGTATTCGTGTTAGCTCCGACGGGCAAGAGACCCAGTACTTC. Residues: CASSIRVSSDGQETQYF. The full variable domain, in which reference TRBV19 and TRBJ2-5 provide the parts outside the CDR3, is DGGITQSPKYLFRKEGQNVTLSCEQNLNHDAMYWYRQDPGQGLRLIYYSQIVNDFQKGDIAEGYSVSREKKESFPLTVTSAQKNPTAFYLCASSIRVSSDGQETQYFGPGTRLLVL.

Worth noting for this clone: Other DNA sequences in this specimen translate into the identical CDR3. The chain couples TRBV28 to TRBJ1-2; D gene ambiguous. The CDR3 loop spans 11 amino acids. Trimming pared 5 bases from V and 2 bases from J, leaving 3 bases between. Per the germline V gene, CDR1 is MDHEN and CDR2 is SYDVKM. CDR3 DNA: TGTGCCAGCAGTCTCAACTATGGCTACACCTTC. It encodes CASSLNYGYTF.

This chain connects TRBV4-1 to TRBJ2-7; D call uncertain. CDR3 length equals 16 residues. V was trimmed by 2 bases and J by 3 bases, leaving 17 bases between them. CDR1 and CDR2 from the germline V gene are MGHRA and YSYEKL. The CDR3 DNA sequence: TGCGCCAGCAGCCAAAAGAGCACAGAAAAACTCTACGAGCAGTACTTC. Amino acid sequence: CASSQKSTEKLYEQYF.

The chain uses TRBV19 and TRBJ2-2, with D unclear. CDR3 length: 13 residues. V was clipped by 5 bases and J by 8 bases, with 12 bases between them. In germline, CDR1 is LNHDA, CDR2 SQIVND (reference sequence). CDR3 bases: TGTGCCAGTAGTTTGGCGGCCGTTGGGGAGCTGTTTTTT. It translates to CASSLAAVGELFF.